Described below is a single TCR beta chain sequence and its context. The antigen is not known. The data belong to a study of T-cell memory formation after mild COVID-19. Study-level background: Across donors, TCR clusters were largely donor specific.

The CDR3 loop spans 11 amino acids. Germline loops: CDR1 SQVTM, CDR2 ANQGSEA. The V and J ends lost 6 bases and 7 bases respectively, with 10 bases between them. TCRdb fed the 5' RACE reads into MiXCR, producing one record per CDR3 protein. The table has about 440,000 distinct CDR3 sequences, roughly 20% seen once. Points from the study as a whole: Mainly in CM and EM were contracting CD4+ clones; CD8+ were in EMRA.

The specimen sequenced was PBMCs or a T cell subset sorted from them (not recorded which). The chain links TRBV29-1 to TRBJ2-4; D remains ambiguous. This receptor was taken from an adult woman who had mild COVID-19 (a few samples of this study predate the infection). Cell type and time point are not known. The CDR3 region is CSVKTSNIQYF. The CDR3 coding sequence is TGCAGCGTAAAGACCTCTAACATTCAGTACTTC. The entire variable domain, with the rest obtained from reference TRBV29-1 and TRBJ2-4, is as follows: SAVISQKPSRDICQRGTSLTIQCQVDSQVTMMFWYRQQPGQSLTLIATANQGSEATYESGFVIDKFPISRPNLTFSTLTVSNMSPEDSSIYLCSVKTSNIQYFGAGTRLSVL.